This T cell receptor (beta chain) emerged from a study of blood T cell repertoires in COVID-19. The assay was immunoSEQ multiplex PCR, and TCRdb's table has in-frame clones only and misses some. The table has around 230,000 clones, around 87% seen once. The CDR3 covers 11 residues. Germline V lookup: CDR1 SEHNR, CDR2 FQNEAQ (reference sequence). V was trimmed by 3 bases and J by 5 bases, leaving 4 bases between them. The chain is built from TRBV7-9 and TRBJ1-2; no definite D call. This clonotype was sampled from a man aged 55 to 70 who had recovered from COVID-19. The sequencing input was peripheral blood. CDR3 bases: TGTGCCAGCAGCTTCGGGTATGGCTACACCTTC. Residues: CASSFGYGYTF.